The T cell receptor (beta chain) under discussion was sequenced for a study of response to subunit inactivated influenza vaccine. V gave up 5 bases and J gave up 1 base, with 7 bases separating them. This CDR3 spans 13 amino acids. Germline V gene sequence: CDR1 SGHAT, CDR2 FQNNGV. This clonotype was recorded at least ten times. Its matching antigen is unknown. Using its own MiXCR run on the RT-PCR reads, TCRdb lists one record per CDR3 protein. The data hold about 540,000 distinct CDR3 sequences, with around 25% observed a single time. Study outcomes and limitations: With each seasonal influenza vaccination, the authors suggested, few new T cells are recruited.

The data were also submitted as part of a second study, on T cells expressing NK-cell markers. Turning to that study: TCR beta cDNA was made by 5'RACE template switching with UMIs. Investigators obtained TCR beta repertoires from sorted CD3+CD56+NKG2C+, CD3+CD56+NKG2C- and CD3+CD56-NKG2C+ T cells. Sorting was limited to alpha-beta TCR-expressing T cells with an anti-gamma-delta TCR antibody in several experiments. The study left the HCMV specificity of expanded NKG2C+ T cell clones unresolved.

The sequences come from CD4+ T cells sorted from PBMCs, collected roughly 12 days after vaccination. The source of this sequence is a middle-aged man who received an inactivated influenza vaccine. The chain links TRBV11-2 to TRBJ2-3; unclear D gene. The CDR3 DNA sequence: TGTGCCAGCAGCCCTTGGGGCACAGATACGCAGTATTTT. This gives the protein CASSPWGTDTQYF.